These T cell receptor beta chains were read from a single sample in a study of T-cell reconstitution after alpha-beta-depleted transplantation in children. TCRdb used MiXCR to reprocess the PCR reads, holding one entry per CDR3 protein. The sample yields 330,000 or so distinct CDR3 sequences, around 7.3% seen once. The sequenced sample was peripheral blood, obtained 360 days after TCRalphabeta/CD19-depleted stem cell transplant. These TCRs come from a female patient aged 2 to 10 who had a stem cell transplant for Fanconi anemia, so the T cells may come from the graft donor. CDR3s include the opening cysteine and the closing phenylalanine or tryptophan.

V: TRBV5-1; J: TRBJ2-1; CDR3: CASSPSGGAVEQFF
V: TRBV12-3/TRBV12-4; J: TRBJ2-7; CDR3: CASSRPGLSEQYF
V: TRBV19; J: TRBJ1-1; CDR3: CASQQRFRGTEAFF
V: TRBV28; J: TRBJ2-7; CDR3: CASSFTAGSYEQYF
V: TRBV28; J: TRBJ2-7; CDR3: CASSLSQGHYEQYF
V: TRBV29-1; J: TRBJ1-2; CDR3: CSASGNLNYGYTF
V: TRBV3-1; J: TRBJ2-5; CDR3: CASSPRGIAGDVETQYF
V: TRBV29-1; J: TRBJ1-2; CDR3: CSVPTGDYGYTF
V: TRBV12-3/TRBV12-4; J: TRBJ1-1; CDR3: CASSDRGRLNTEAFF
V: TRBV28; J: TRBJ2-1; CDR3: CASSSQRLVPKGYNEQFF
V: TRBV5-1; J: TRBJ1-3; CDR3: CASSLEGWGLEITIYF
V: TRBV12-3/TRBV12-4; J: TRBJ1-4; CDR3: CASSTSRLHNEKLFF
V: TRBV28; J: TRBJ1-5; CDR3: CASSFVSNQPQHF
V: TRBV11-2; J: TRBJ2-5; CDR3: CASSLMGKGGETQYF
V: TRBV20-1; J: TRBJ1-4; CDR3: CSAIFDTTNEKLFF
V: TRBV28; J: TRBJ1-2; CDR3: CASSRNRDRAFYNYGYTF
V: TRBV7-3; J: TRBJ1-6; CDR3: CASSFGGRGNSPLHF
V: TRBV27; J: TRBJ1-2; CDR3: CASSFGVGVYGYTF
V: TRBV29-1; J: TRBJ2-2; CDR3: CSHGTGGGTGELFF
V: TRBV6-1; J: TRBJ1-2; CDR3: CASSEVASGYTF
V: TRBV14; J: TRBJ2-2; CDR3: CASSGQTMSNTGELFF
V: TRBV5-6; J: TRBJ2-7; CDR3: CASSLGTGGFYEQYF
V: TRBV9; J: TRBJ1-1; CDR3: CASSGTVYSEAFF
V: TRBV7-9; J: TRBJ2-1; CDR3: CASSYLRGQGARNEQFF
V: TRBV6-1; J: TRBJ2-1; CDR3: CASSPTPESYNEQFF
V: TRBV3-1; J: TRBJ2-3; CDR3: CASSQEAGDPSTDTQYF
V: TRBV12-3/TRBV12-4; J: TRBJ1-1; CDR3: CASSLEVETEAFF
V: TRBV20-1; J: TRBJ2-3; CDR3: CSARGQRSTDTQYF
V: TRBV7-9; J: TRBJ2-2; CDR3: CASSSTERNTGELFF
V: TRBV6-1; J: TRBJ2-1; CDR3: CASSEMGSGPYNEQFF
V: TRBV12-3/TRBV12-4; J: TRBJ2-2; CDR3: CASTLLAGGPNTGELFF
V: TRBV1; J: TRBJ1-1; CDR3: CTSSHRGWREAFF
V: TRBV10-3; J: TRBJ1-1; CDR3: CAISDFRNTEAFF
V: TRBV13; J: TRBJ2-1; CDR3: CASSGRTSGGEYNEQFF
V: TRBV3-1; J: TRBJ2-3; CDR3: CASSLRTGHSTDTQYF
V: TRBV7-6; J: TRBJ2-7; CDR3: CASSLAQGGPYEQYF
V: TRBV5-1; J: TRBJ2-6; CDR3: CASSLVAAGRSGANVLTF
V: TRBV24-1; J: TRBJ2-1; CDR3: CATSAPLGGENNEQFF
V: TRBV9; J: TRBJ1-6; CDR3: CASSVADNSPLHF
V: TRBV20-1; J: TRBJ2-1; CDR3: CSARDLNEQFF
V: TRBV9; J: TRBJ1-2; CDR3: CASSEPAGLSGYTF
V: TRBV20-1; J: TRBJ2-7; CDR3: CSAPIGYEQYF
V: TRBV7-9; J: TRBJ2-4; CDR3: CASSRAIDSVKNIQYF
V: TRBV4-1; J: TRBJ2-2; CDR3: CASRVTRNTGELFF
V: TRBV3-1; J: TRBJ1-2; CDR3: CASSPYRGTGYGYTF